This T cell receptor beta chain was retrieved from a study of regulatory T cells in long-lasting Graves disease. Germline V CDR1 and CDR2: SEHNR, FQNEAQ (reference sequence). V lost 5 bases and J lost 11; bases outside the gene matches: 2. The CDR3 consists of 11 residues. As to this clonotype: Its antigen is currently unknown.

As to time point: persistent/refractory GD, antithyroid drugs over 5 years with positive TRAb. Preparation of the TCR library used RNA extracted from PBMCs. Diagnoses of Graves' disease were made by American Thyroid Association guidelines. The authors built TCR beta libraries using iRepertoire HTBI primers and Arm-PCR of CDR3 regions. Original handling: Sequenced samples collectively carried roughly 60 TRBV and approximately 15 TRBJ segments. TCRdb analysed the multiplex PCR reads with MiXCR anew, one entry per CDR3 protein. The V and J calls reflect TCRdb's pipeline rather than the authors' work. This sample has about 290,000 distinct CDR3 sequences, with 22% found just once. Overall study results and limits: Exclusively peripheral blood, rather than thyroid tissue, was studied.

The sample was peripheral blood mononuclear cells (PBMCs), taken when the disease was refractory, from a patient treated with antithyroid drugs. This TCR came from a female donor with Graves disease. This chain uses TRBV7-9 with TRBJ1-1, with 10 bases aligning to TRBD1. This CDR3 reads CASSEGQGAFF. The CDR3 region has the DNA TGTGCCAGCAGCGAGGGACAGGGGGCTTTCTTT.